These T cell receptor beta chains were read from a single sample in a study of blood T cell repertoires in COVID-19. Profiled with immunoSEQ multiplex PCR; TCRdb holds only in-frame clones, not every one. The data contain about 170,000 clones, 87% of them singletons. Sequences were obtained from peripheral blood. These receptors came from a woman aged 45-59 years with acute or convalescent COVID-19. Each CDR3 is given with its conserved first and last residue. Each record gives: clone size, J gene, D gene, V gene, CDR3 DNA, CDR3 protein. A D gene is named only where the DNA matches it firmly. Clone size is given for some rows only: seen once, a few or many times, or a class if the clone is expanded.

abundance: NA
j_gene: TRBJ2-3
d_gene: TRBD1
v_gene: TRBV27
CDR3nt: TGTGCCAGCAGTTTAGTCGGGACAGGTTCTAGCACAGATACGCAGTATTTT
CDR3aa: CASSLVGTGSSTDTQYF

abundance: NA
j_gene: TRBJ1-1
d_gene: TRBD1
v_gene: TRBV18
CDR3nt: TGTGCCAGCTCAAGAGCCGGGACAGCCAACACTGAAGCTTTCTTT
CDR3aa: CASSRAGTANTEAFF

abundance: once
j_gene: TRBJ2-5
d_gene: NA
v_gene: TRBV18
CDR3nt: TGTGCCAGCTCACCACCTTCTGTCCAAGAGACCCAGTACTTC
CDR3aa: CASSPPSVQETQYF

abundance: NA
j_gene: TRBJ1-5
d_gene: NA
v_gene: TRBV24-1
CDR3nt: TGTGCCACCAGTGATCCGGACGGGAGGGTGTATAGCAATCAGCCCCAGCATTTT
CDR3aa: CATSDPDGRVYSNQPQHF

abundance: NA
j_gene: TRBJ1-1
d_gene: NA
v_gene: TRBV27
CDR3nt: TGTGCCAGCAGTTTGGTCGGGAACACTGAAGCTTTCTTT
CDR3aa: CASSLVGNTEAFF

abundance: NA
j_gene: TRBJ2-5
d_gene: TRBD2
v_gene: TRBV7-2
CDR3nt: TGTGCCAGCACTCCCGGACTAGCGGGAGAAGAGACCCAGTACTTC
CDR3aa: CASTPGLAGEETQYF

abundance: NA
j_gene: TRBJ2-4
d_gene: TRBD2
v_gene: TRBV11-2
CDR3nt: TGTGCCAGCACACCGGGGACTAGCCGAAAGCTGGCCAAAAACATTCAGTACTTC
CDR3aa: CASTPGTSRKLAKNIQYF

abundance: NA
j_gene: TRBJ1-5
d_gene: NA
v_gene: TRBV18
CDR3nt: TGTGCCAGCTCACCCCCAGGGCCCTATAGCAATCAGCCCCAGCATTTT
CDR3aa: CASSPPGPYSNQPQHF

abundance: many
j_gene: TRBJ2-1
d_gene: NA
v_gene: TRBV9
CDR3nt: TGTGCCAGCAGCGTAGGCGGGGGACAAGGGGGCAATGAGCAGTTCTTC
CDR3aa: CASSVGGGQGGNEQFF

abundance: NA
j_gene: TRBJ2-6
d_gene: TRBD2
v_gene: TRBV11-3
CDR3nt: TGTGCCAGCAGCCCTCGGGGAGCGGGGGGATCTGGGGCCAACGTCCTGACTTTC
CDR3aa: CASSPRGAGGSGANVLTF

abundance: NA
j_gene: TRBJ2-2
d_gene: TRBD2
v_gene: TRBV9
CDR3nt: TGTGCCAGCAGCCCTCTAGCGGGAGAGCACACCGGGGAGCTGTTTTTT
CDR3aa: CASSPLAGEHTGELFF

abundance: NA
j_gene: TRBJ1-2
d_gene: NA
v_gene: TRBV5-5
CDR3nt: TGTGCCAGCAGCCCGGGGGGGCGAAATAATGGCTACACCTTC
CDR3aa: CASSPGGRNNGYTF

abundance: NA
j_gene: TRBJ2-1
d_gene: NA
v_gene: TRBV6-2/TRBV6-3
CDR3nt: TGTGCCAGCAGCCTCCAGGGTAGCTCCTACAATGAGCAGTTCTTC
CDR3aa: CASSLQGSSYNEQFF

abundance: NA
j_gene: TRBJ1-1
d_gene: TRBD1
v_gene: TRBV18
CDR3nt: TGTGCCAGCTCACCGACAGGGCTCACTGAAGCTTTCTTT
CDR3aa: CASSPTGLTEAFF

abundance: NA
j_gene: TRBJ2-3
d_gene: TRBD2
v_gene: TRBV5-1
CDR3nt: TGCGCCAGCAGCCCGGGACTAGCGGGCACAGATACGCAGTATTTT
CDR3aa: CASSPGLAGTDTQYF

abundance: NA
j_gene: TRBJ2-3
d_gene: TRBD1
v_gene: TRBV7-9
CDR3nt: TGTGCCAGCAGCTTAGAGTATAGGGACAGAGAGCAGTATTTT
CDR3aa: CASSLEYRDREQYF

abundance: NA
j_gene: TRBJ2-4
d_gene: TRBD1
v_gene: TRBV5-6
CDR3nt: TGTGCCAGCAGCTTTCGACAGGGTGGGACCAAAAACATTCAGTACTTC
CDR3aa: CASSFRQGGTKNIQYF

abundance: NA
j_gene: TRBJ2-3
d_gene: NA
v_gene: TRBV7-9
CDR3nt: TGTGCCAGCAGCTTAGCGCGTGATAGCGTTAGCACAGATACGCAGTATTTT
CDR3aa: CASSLARDSVSTDTQYF

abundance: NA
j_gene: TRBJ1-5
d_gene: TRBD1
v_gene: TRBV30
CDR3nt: TGTGCCTGGAGTACGGGACAGGGGGCTGAGGCCCAGCATTTT
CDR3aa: CAWSTGQGAEAQHF

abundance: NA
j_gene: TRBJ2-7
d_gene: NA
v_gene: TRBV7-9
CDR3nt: TGTGCCAGCAGCTTACTCTCTCCTTCCTACGAGCAGTACTTC
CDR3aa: CASSLLSPSYEQYF

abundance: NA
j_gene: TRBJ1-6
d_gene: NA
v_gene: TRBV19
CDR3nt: TGTGCCAGTAGTATGGTCGGGTCACCCCTCCACTTT
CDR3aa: CASSMVGSPLHF

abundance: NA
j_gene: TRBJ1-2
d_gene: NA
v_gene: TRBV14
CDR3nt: TGTGCCAGCAGCAAACAGGGCTATGGCTACACCTTC
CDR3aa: CASSKQGYGYTF

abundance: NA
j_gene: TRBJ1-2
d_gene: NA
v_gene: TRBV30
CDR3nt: TGTGCCGGCAACTATGGCTACACCTTC
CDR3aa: CAGNYGYTF

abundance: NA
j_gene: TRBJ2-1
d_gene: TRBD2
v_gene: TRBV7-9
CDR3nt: TGTGCCAGCAGCCTACCGCCGGGACTAGCTAATGAGCAGTTCTTC
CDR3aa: CASSLPPGLANEQFF

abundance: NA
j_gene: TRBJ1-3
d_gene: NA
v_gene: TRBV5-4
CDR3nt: TGTGCCAGCAGCCGGTCCGGGTCCGGAAACACCATATATTTT
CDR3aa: CASSRSGSGNTIYF

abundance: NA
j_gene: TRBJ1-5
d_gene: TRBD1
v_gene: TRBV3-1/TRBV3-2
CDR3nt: TGTGCCAGCAGCCGGACAGGGGATAGTCAGCCCCAGCATTTT
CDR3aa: CASSRTGDSQPQHF